One T cell receptor (beta chain) is described in this entry. Its antigen is not known. This entry belongs to a study of cytomegalovirus exposure and HLA in healthy donors. Vbeta (60) and Jbeta (13) primers were used in the PCR. Using immunoSEQ multiplex PCR, the repertoire was profiled, and TCRdb retains in-frame clones only, with some absent. Among about 230,000 clones listed, around 89% were seen once. Study-level points and caveats: V- and J-gene trimming in TCR beta was tied to a missense DCLRE1C variant by an analysis performed later.

J gave up 6 bases and V 0 bases, and 1 base lay outside the gene matches. CDR3 length equals 14 residues. The germline CDR1 and CDR2 sequences are MRHNA and SNTAGT. This TCR came from a woman aged 18-29 years in good health and CMV-seronegative. The gene calls are TRBV6-4 and TRBJ2-1; 8 bases align to TRBD1. Specimen: PBMCs. CDR3 in amino acids: CASSDSTGGNEQFF. CDR3 DNA sequence: TGTGCCAGCAGTGACTCAACAGGGGGCAATGAGCAGTTCTTC.